The rows below give T cell receptor beta chains drawn from one sample of a study of blood T cell repertoires in COVID-19. Using immunoSEQ multiplex PCR, the repertoire was profiled, and TCRdb retains in-frame clones only, with some absent. The data show under 300,000 clones, over 80% seen once. Input material: PBMCs or T cells enriched from blood (not recorded which). The receptor source for this set is a young woman who had recovered from COVID-19. Each CDR3 is given with its conserved first and last residue. D genes are given only for firm matches. Part of the rows lack a size; the others show once, few, many or a class for expanded clones.

TRBV29-1	TRBJ1-1	TRBD1	-	CSVERDREDTEAFF	TGCAGCGTTGAAAGGGACAGGGAGGACACTGAAGCTTTCTTT
TRBV27	TRBJ1-2	-	once	CASGDSRANYGYTF	TGTGCCAGCGGAGATTCCAGAGCTAACTATGGCTACACCTTC
TRBV7-3	TRBJ2-7	TRBD1	-	CASSLLRGPRTGSTPYEQYF	TGTGCCAGCAGCTTATTAAGGGGACCGAGGACAGGGTCTACACCCTACGAGCAGTACTTC
TRBV29-1	TRBJ2-6	TRBD1	-	CSVGSGTGSYGANVLTF	TGCAGCGTTGGCTCCGGGACAGGGTCATATGGGGCCAACGTCCTGACTTTC
TRBV7-7	TRBJ2-7	-	-	CASSIAQGVSYEQYF	TGTGCTAGCAGTATTGCCCAGGGTGTCTCCTACGAGCAGTACTTC
TRBV9	TRBJ1-4	-	-	CASSGQPQLSANEKLFF	TGTGCCAGCAGCGGACAGCCACAGCTTTCGGCTAATGAAAAACTGTTTTTT
TRBV28	TRBJ2-1	TRBD2	-	CAATSGIYNEQFF	TGTGCCGCTACTAGCGGGATCTACAATGAGCAGTTCTTC
TRBV27	TRBJ1-1	-	-	CASRIAGDRTEAFF	TGTGCCAGCCGGATCGCAGGGGACCGAACTGAAGCTTTCTTT
TRBV27	TRBJ2-5	TRBD1	-	CASSLSWGTAQETQYF	TGTGCCAGCAGTTTATCGTGGGGGACAGCACAAGAGACCCAGTACTTC
TRBV5-6	TRBJ1-2	TRBD1	-	CASSGGGRGLNGYTF	TGTGCCAGCAGCGGCGGCGGCAGGGGGCTTAATGGCTACACCTTC
TRBV27	TRBJ1-5	-	-	CASKLGGFSNQPQHF	TGTGCCAGCAAGCTCGGGGGGTTTAGCAATCAGCCCCAGCATTTT
TRBV19	TRBJ2-1	-	-	CASSIDLDEQFF	TGTGCCAGTAGTATAGATCTTGATGAGCAGTTCTTC
TRBV6-5	TRBJ2-1	TRBD2	-	CASRGGRDSGVLKFF	TGTGCCAGCCGCGGCGGGAGGGATTCGGGAGTTTTGAAGTTCTTC
TRBV24-1	TRBJ2-5	-	once	CATGEGLRGALQETQYF	TGTGCCACCGGGGAAGGGTTACGGGGGGCCCTCCAAGAGACCCAGTACTTC
TRBV28	TRBJ1-1	-	-	CASQSGGISAFF	TGTGCCAGCCAAAGTGGGGGGATATCGGCTTTCTTT
TRBV27	TRBJ1-5	TRBD1	-	CASTVVTGATNQPQHF	TGTGCCAGCACCGTGGTGACAGGGGCGACTAATCAGCCCCAGCATTTT
TRBV3-1/TRBV3-2	TRBJ2-5	-	-	CASSPPLGASVVGETQYF	TGTGCCAGCAGCCCCCCACTAGGGGCTAGCGTGGTGGGAGAGACCCAGTACTTC
TRBV6-2/TRBV6-3	TRBJ1-5	-	once	CASSTGTWAQPQHF	TGTGCCAGCAGTACCGGGACATGGGCCCAGCCCCAGCATTTT
TRBV9	TRBJ2-2	-	-	CASSVASGGAGELFF	TGTGCCAGCAGCGTAGCGAGCGGAGGTGCCGGGGAGCTGTTTTTT
TRBV4-1	TRBJ2-3	TRBD2	-	CASRPPLAHTDTQYF	TGCGCCAGCAGACCGCCACTAGCGCACACAGATACGCAGTATTTT
TRBV10-3	TRBJ1-2	TRBD1	-	CAISGQGVHGYTF	TGTGCCATCAGTGGTCAGGGGGTACATGGCTACACCTTC
TRBV11-3	TRBJ1-6	TRBD1	-	CASSLLTSTGEKGSPLHF	TGTGCCAGCAGCTTACTGACCTCGACAGGGGAGAAGGGTTCACCCCTCCACTTT